A selection of T cell receptor beta chains follows, all from one sample in a study of cytomegalovirus exposure and HLA in healthy donors. Here immunoSEQ multiplex PCR was the method, and the copy in TCRdb shows in-frame clones only, minus some. The sample comprises about 140,000 clones, 70% to 80% of which are singletons, and 3.1% rests with the top ten. The material sequenced was PBMCs. The receptors come from a female donor in good health and CMV-seronegative. Each CDR3 is given with its conserved first and last residue. A D gene is named only where the DNA matches it firmly. Rows give clone size only sometimes, using once, few, many, or a class for an expanded clone.

abundance: NA
d_gene: NA
j_gene: TRBJ2-1
v_gene: TRBV10-1
CDR3aa: CASSESPYWEQFF
CDR3nt: TGCGCCAGCAGTGAGTCTCCTTACTGGGAGCAGTTCTTC

abundance: NA
d_gene: NA
j_gene: TRBJ1-5
v_gene: TRBV7-8
CDR3aa: CASSLVWLQPQHF
CDR3nt: TGTGCCAGCAGCTTAGTCTGGCTTCAGCCCCAGCATTTT

abundance: NA
d_gene: TRBD2
j_gene: TRBJ2-5
v_gene: TRBV14
CDR3aa: CASSPRLAGGPQETQYF
CDR3nt: TGTGCCAGCAGTCCCAGACTAGCGGGGGGGCCTCAAGAGACCCAGTACTTC

abundance: NA
d_gene: NA
j_gene: TRBJ1-2
v_gene: TRBV11-2
CDR3aa: CASRTFRSGYTF
CDR3nt: TGTGCCAGTAGGACTTTCAGGTCTGGCTACACCTTC

abundance: NA
d_gene: TRBD2
j_gene: TRBJ2-5
v_gene: TRBV19
CDR3aa: CASSTRTSSETQYF
CDR3nt: TGTGCCAGTAGCACTCGGACTAGCTCGGAGACCCAGTACTTC

abundance: NA
d_gene: NA
j_gene: TRBJ2-7
v_gene: TRBV6-5
CDR3aa: CASSLDRREQYF
CDR3nt: TGTGCCAGCAGTCTGGATCGGAGGGAGCAGTACTTC

abundance: NA
d_gene: TRBD1
j_gene: TRBJ1-3
v_gene: TRBV4-1
CDR3aa: CASSRQPGQDSGNTIYF
CDR3nt: TGCGCCAGCAGCCGGCAACCGGGACAGGACTCTGGAAACACCATATATTTT

abundance: NA
d_gene: NA
j_gene: TRBJ1-1
v_gene: TRBV20-1
CDR3aa: CSAGAGGAAFF
CDR3nt: TGCAGTGCCGGGGCGGGGGGGGCCGCTTTCTTT

abundance: NA
d_gene: NA
j_gene: TRBJ1-3
v_gene: TRBV6-1
CDR3aa: CASTPDRGLGNTIYF
CDR3nt: TGTGCCAGCACTCCGGACCGCGGACTGGGAAACACCATATATTTT

abundance: NA
d_gene: TRBD2
j_gene: TRBJ2-7
v_gene: TRBV6-5
CDR3aa: CASRPLDGRAYEQYF
CDR3nt: TGTGCCAGCAGGCCTCTTGACGGGAGGGCCTACGAGCAGTACTTC

abundance: NA
d_gene: NA
j_gene: TRBJ2-2
v_gene: TRBV7-2
CDR3aa: CASSFTSITGELFF
CDR3nt: TGTGCCAGCAGCTTTACTAGCATCACCGGGGAGCTGTTTTTT

abundance: NA
d_gene: NA
j_gene: TRBJ1-2
v_gene: TRBV27
CDR3aa: CASSPQGLVGGYTF
CDR3nt: TGTGCCAGCAGTCCTCAGGGGTTAGTCGGCGGCTACACCTTC

abundance: few
d_gene: NA
j_gene: TRBJ2-3
v_gene: TRBV5-1
CDR3aa: CASSRDMFNTDTQYF
CDR3nt: TGCGCCAGCAGCCGGGACATGTTCAACACAGATACGCAGTATTTT

abundance: NA
d_gene: NA
j_gene: TRBJ2-2
v_gene: TRBV29-1
CDR3aa: CSARVVCTGELFF
CDR3nt: TGCAGCGCCAGGGTGGTCTGCACCGGGGAGCTGTTTTTT

abundance: NA
d_gene: NA
j_gene: TRBJ1-2
v_gene: TRBV18
CDR3aa: CASSPVPGDFYGYTF
CDR3nt: TGTGCCAGCTCACCGGTCCCAGGGGATTTCTATGGCTACACCTTC

abundance: NA
d_gene: TRBD1
j_gene: TRBJ2-5
v_gene: TRBV5-1
CDR3aa: CASSWTGAYSQETQYF
CDR3nt: TGCGCCAGCAGCTGGACAGGGGCTTACTCCCAAGAGACCCAGTACTTC

abundance: NA
d_gene: TRBD2
j_gene: TRBJ2-5
v_gene: TRBV10-3
CDR3aa: CAISEPRGGGETQYF
CDR3nt: TGTGCCATCAGTGAGCCCCGGGGGGGTGGAGAGACCCAGTACTTC

abundance: NA
d_gene: NA
j_gene: TRBJ2-7
v_gene: TRBV11-3
CDR3aa: CASRSRKGDYEQYF
CDR3nt: TGTGCCAGCAGATCTCGAAAGGGGGATTACGAGCAGTACTTC

abundance: NA
d_gene: NA
j_gene: TRBJ1-1
v_gene: TRBV6-4
CDR3aa: CASLLGAGSIPGRQNTEAFF
CDR3nt: TGTGCCAGCCTTCTGGGGGCAGGGAGTATCCCGGGTAGGCAGAACACTGAAGCTTTCTTT

abundance: NA
d_gene: NA
j_gene: TRBJ2-7
v_gene: TRBV5-1
CDR3aa: CASSFRTGTYEQYF
CDR3nt: TGCGCCAGCAGCTTCCGGACGGGGACCTACGAGCAGTACTTC

abundance: NA
d_gene: TRBD1
j_gene: TRBJ1-2
v_gene: TRBV6-5
CDR3aa: CASSRDRVDRYTF
CDR3nt: TGTGCCAGCAGTCGAGACAGGGTGGATCGCTACACCTTC

abundance: NA
d_gene: TRBD1
j_gene: TRBJ2-5
v_gene: TRBV7-7
CDR3aa: CASSRIGTGGQETQYF
CDR3nt: TGTGCTAGCAGCCGCATAGGGACAGGGGGACAGGAGACCCAGTACTTC

abundance: NA
d_gene: NA
j_gene: TRBJ2-1
v_gene: TRBV27
CDR3aa: CASSLQINNEQFF
CDR3nt: TGTGCCAGCAGTCTACAGATAAACAATGAGCAGTTCTTC

abundance: NA
d_gene: NA
j_gene: TRBJ2-3
v_gene: TRBV29-1
CDR3aa: CSVPDTGPDTQYF
CDR3nt: TGCAGCGTACCCGACACAGGGCCAGATACGCAGTATTTT

abundance: NA
d_gene: TRBD1
j_gene: TRBJ1-2
v_gene: TRBV15
CDR3aa: CATSRGQGNYGYTF
CDR3nt: TGTGCCACCAGCAGAGGACAGGGGAACTATGGCTACACCTTC

abundance: NA
d_gene: NA
j_gene: TRBJ2-7
v_gene: TRBV30
CDR3aa: CAWSKPGQLRDEQYF
CDR3nt: TGTGCCTGGAGTAAACCGGGTCAGCTCCGGGACGAGCAGTACTTC

abundance: NA
d_gene: NA
j_gene: TRBJ1-1
v_gene: TRBV6-5
CDR3aa: CASSYQGNTEAFF
CDR3nt: TGTGCCAGCAGTTACCAGGGAAACACTGAAGCTTTCTTT

abundance: NA
d_gene: TRBD2
j_gene: TRBJ2-1
v_gene: TRBV11-3
CDR3aa: CASSPGAGLFNEQFF
CDR3nt: TGTGCCAGCAGCCCTGGAGCGGGATTGTTTAATGAGCAGTTCTTC

abundance: NA
d_gene: TRBD2
j_gene: TRBJ2-3
v_gene: TRBV5-1
CDR3aa: CASSLGLAGPDTQYF
CDR3nt: TGCGCCAGCAGCTTAGGACTAGCGGGACCAGATACGCAGTATTTT

abundance: NA
d_gene: NA
j_gene: TRBJ2-7
v_gene: TRBV20-1
CDR3aa: CSARRGYEQYF
CDR3nt: TGCAGTGCTAGAAGAGGGTACGAGCAGTACTTC

abundance: NA
d_gene: NA
j_gene: TRBJ2-3
v_gene: TRBV14
CDR3aa: CASSVNRADTQYF
CDR3nt: TGTGCCAGCAGCGTCAACAGGGCAGATACGCAGTATTTT

abundance: NA
d_gene: NA
j_gene: TRBJ2-7
v_gene: TRBV29-1
CDR3aa: CSVHGQSSYEQYF
CDR3nt: TGCAGCGTACATGGACAGAGCTCCTACGAGCAGTACTTC

abundance: NA
d_gene: TRBD2
j_gene: TRBJ2-5
v_gene: TRBV7-2
CDR3aa: CASSLGGGVETQYF
CDR3nt: TGTGCCAGCAGCTTAGGCGGGGGGGTAGAGACCCAGTACTTC

abundance: NA
d_gene: NA
j_gene: TRBJ2-7
v_gene: TRBV4-3
CDR3aa: CASSQTVRLGGTNEQYF
CDR3nt: TGCGCCAGCAGCCAAACTGTCCGGCTAGGAGGTACGAACGAGCAGTACTTC

abundance: NA
d_gene: NA
j_gene: TRBJ1-2
v_gene: TRBV5-5
CDR3aa: CASSLAANYGYTF
CDR3nt: TGTGCCAGCAGCTTGGCGGCTAACTATGGCTACACCTTC

abundance: NA
d_gene: NA
j_gene: TRBJ2-7
v_gene: TRBV30
CDR3aa: CAWSGALYEQYF
CDR3nt: TGTGCCTGGAGTGGGGCCCTCTACGAGCAGTACTTC

abundance: once
d_gene: NA
j_gene: TRBJ2-7
v_gene: TRBV10-2
CDR3aa: CASRAGDSYEQYF
CDR3nt: TGCGCCAGCAGAGCCGGGGATTCCTACGAGCAGTACTTC

abundance: once
d_gene: NA
j_gene: TRBJ2-2
v_gene: TRBV7-9
CDR3aa: CASSLTSTGELFF
CDR3nt: TGTGCCAGCAGCTTAACAAGCACCGGGGAGCTGTTTTTT

abundance: NA
d_gene: TRBD1
j_gene: TRBJ1-1
v_gene: TRBV4-2
CDR3aa: CASSRGTVEAFF
CDR3nt: TGTGCCAGCAGCCGCGGGACAGTTGAAGCTTTCTTT

abundance: NA
d_gene: NA
j_gene: TRBJ2-1
v_gene: TRBV5-1
CDR3aa: CASSLGGDHGRSDEQFF
CDR3nt: TGCGCCAGCAGCTTGGGCGGGGACCACGGGCGGTCCGATGAGCAGTTCTTC

abundance: few
d_gene: NA
j_gene: TRBJ2-7
v_gene: TRBV5-5
CDR3aa: CASSLGRSSYEQYF
CDR3nt: TGTGCCAGCAGCTTGGGTAGGAGCTCCTACGAGCAGTACTTC

abundance: few
d_gene: NA
j_gene: TRBJ1-1
v_gene: TRBV21-1
CDR3aa: CASSKGSAGNTEAFF
CDR3nt: TGTGCCAGCAGCAAAGGGAGCGCGGGGAACACTGAAGCTTTCTTT

abundance: NA
d_gene: TRBD2
j_gene: TRBJ2-7
v_gene: TRBV30
CDR3aa: CAWSPGLVYEQYF
CDR3nt: TGTGCCTGGAGTCCGGGACTAGTCTACGAGCAGTACTTC

abundance: NA
d_gene: NA
j_gene: TRBJ1-6
v_gene: TRBV30
CDR3aa: CAWSSTSRVSPLHF
CDR3nt: TGTGCCTGGAGTTCCACGTCGCGAGTATCACCCCTCCACTTT

abundance: few
d_gene: NA
j_gene: TRBJ1-3
v_gene: TRBV5-6
CDR3aa: CASNLGFGNTIYF
CDR3nt: TGTGCCAGCAACCTCGGGTTCGGAAACACCATATATTTT

abundance: NA
d_gene: TRBD2
j_gene: TRBJ2-1
v_gene: TRBV4-3
CDR3aa: CASRPRLAEAYNEQFF
CDR3nt: TGCGCCAGCAGGCCTAGACTAGCGGAGGCCTACAATGAGCAGTTCTTC

abundance: NA
d_gene: TRBD2
j_gene: TRBJ2-3
v_gene: TRBV9
CDR3aa: CASSVGTSGGIGDTQYF
CDR3nt: TGTGCCAGCAGCGTGGGGACTAGCGGGGGGATAGGGGATACGCAGTATTTT

abundance: once
d_gene: NA
j_gene: TRBJ2-6
v_gene: TRBV19
CDR3aa: CASSPTGAGANVLTF
CDR3nt: TGTGCCAGTAGTCCCACCGGGGCTGGGGCCAACGTCCTGACTTTC

abundance: NA
d_gene: NA
j_gene: TRBJ2-1
v_gene: TRBV19
CDR3aa: CASRSGLVYNEQFF
CDR3nt: TGTGCCAGTAGGAGCGGGTTGGTGTACAATGAGCAGTTCTTC

abundance: NA
d_gene: NA
j_gene: TRBJ2-3
v_gene: TRBV7-3
CDR3aa: CASSAGGHTDTQYF
CDR3nt: TGTGCCAGCTCGGCCGGGGGGCATACAGATACGCAGTATTTT

abundance: NA
d_gene: TRBD1
j_gene: TRBJ1-4
v_gene: TRBV25-1
CDR3aa: CASSEPKGQTTNEKLFF
CDR3nt: TGTGCCAGCAGTGAGCCAAAGGGACAGACAACTAATGAAAAACTGTTTTTT

abundance: NA
d_gene: NA
j_gene: TRBJ2-7
v_gene: TRBV28
CDR3aa: CASSLPDISFYEQYF
CDR3nt: TGTGCCAGCAGTTTACCAGACATCTCTTTCTACGAGCAGTACTTC

abundance: once
d_gene: NA
j_gene: TRBJ2-1
v_gene: TRBV27
CDR3aa: CASSSWPLGDNEQFF
CDR3nt: TGTGCCAGCAGTTCCTGGCCCCTAGGGGACAATGAGCAGTTCTTC

abundance: few
d_gene: NA
j_gene: TRBJ1-5
v_gene: TRBV6-1
CDR3aa: CASREGGSGQPQHF
CDR3nt: TGTGCCAGCAGAGAAGGAGGTAGCGGTCAGCCCCAGCATTTT

abundance: NA
d_gene: TRBD2
j_gene: TRBJ2-3
v_gene: TRBV28
CDR3aa: CASSPAGGGTDTQYF
CDR3nt: TGTGCCAGCAGTCCAGCGGGGGGGGGAACAGATACGCAGTATTTT